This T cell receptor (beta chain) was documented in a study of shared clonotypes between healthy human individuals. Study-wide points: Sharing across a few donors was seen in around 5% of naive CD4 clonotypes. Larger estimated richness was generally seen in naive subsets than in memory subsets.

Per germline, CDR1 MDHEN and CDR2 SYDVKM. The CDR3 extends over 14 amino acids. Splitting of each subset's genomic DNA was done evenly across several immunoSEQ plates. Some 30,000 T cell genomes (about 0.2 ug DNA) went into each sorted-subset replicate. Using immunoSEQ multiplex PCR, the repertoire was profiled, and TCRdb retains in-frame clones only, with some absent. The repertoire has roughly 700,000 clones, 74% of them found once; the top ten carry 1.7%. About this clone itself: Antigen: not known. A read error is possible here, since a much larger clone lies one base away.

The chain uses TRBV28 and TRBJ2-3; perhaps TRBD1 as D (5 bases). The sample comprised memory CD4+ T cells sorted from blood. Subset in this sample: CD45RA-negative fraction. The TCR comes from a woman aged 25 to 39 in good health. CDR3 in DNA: TGTGCCGGCAGTTCCCCCTTACAGGATCTTACGCAGTATTTT. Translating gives CAGSSPLQDLTQYF.